Listed below are T cell receptor beta chains from one sample, sequenced in a study of CD8 T cells in Susac syndrome. TCRdb called the immunoSEQ multiplex PCR reads again in MiXCR, with one record for every CDR3 protein. In the table there are 75,000 to 100,000 distinct CDR3 sequences, roughly 94% of which are singletons. Source material: CD8+ T cells from PBMCs. These receptors were obtained from a human donor with Susac syndrome. Both conserved end residues are part of each CDR3. The D gene is left open where the match is weak. Clone sizes are given selectively: once, few, many, or a class where the clone is expanded.

d_gene: -
v_gene: TRBV24-1
abundance: -
j_gene: TRBJ2-2
CDR3nt: TGTGCCACCAGTGATACTCGAGAAACCGGGGAGCTGTTTTTT
CDR3aa: CATSDTRETGELFF

d_gene: -
v_gene: TRBV7-9
abundance: -
j_gene: TRBJ2-3
CDR3nt: TGTGCCAGCGAGATGTTACTCGACGGCACAGATACGCAGTATTTT
CDR3aa: CASEMLLDGTDTQYF

d_gene: -
v_gene: TRBV7-9
abundance: -
j_gene: TRBJ2-7
CDR3nt: TGTGCCAGCAGCCAGACCCAGGGTGGGTCCGCCTACGAGCAGTACTTC
CDR3aa: CASSQTQGGSAYEQYF

d_gene: -
v_gene: TRBV21-1
abundance: -
j_gene: TRBJ2-7
CDR3nt: TGTGCCAGCAGCAAAAATCCGGGACAGGGGGCCTCCTACGAGCAGTACTTC
CDR3aa: CASSKNPGQGASYEQYF

d_gene: TRBD2
v_gene: TRBV7-2
abundance: -
j_gene: TRBJ2-1
CDR3nt: TGTGCCAGCAGCCTACTAGCGGGGGGGCAGTACAATGAGCAGTTCTTC
CDR3aa: CASSLLAGGQYNEQFF

d_gene: -
v_gene: TRBV25-1
abundance: -
j_gene: TRBJ2-1
CDR3nt: TGTGCCAGCAGTGACCCGGGCGATGAGCAGTTCTTC
CDR3aa: CASSDPGDEQFF

d_gene: TRBD1
v_gene: TRBV6-6
abundance: once
j_gene: TRBJ2-7
CDR3nt: TGTGCCAGCAGTCCACCCTCGGGACAGGGTACCCACGAGCAGTACTTC
CDR3aa: CASSPPSGQGTHEQYF

d_gene: TRBD2
v_gene: TRBV20-1
abundance: -
j_gene: TRBJ2-3
CDR3nt: TGCAGTGCTAGAGAAGGGACTAGCTTACCTGAGGGGGCTACGCAGTATTTT
CDR3aa: CSAREGTSLPEGATQYF

d_gene: -
v_gene: TRBV7-9
abundance: -
j_gene: TRBJ1-2
CDR3nt: TGTGCCAGCAGCGGGGCAGATAATGGCTACACCTTC
CDR3aa: CASSGADNGYTF

d_gene: -
v_gene: TRBV27
abundance: once
j_gene: TRBJ2-1
CDR3nt: TGTGCCAGCAGTCCCTTCGGTGGGAACAATGAGCAGTTCTTC
CDR3aa: CASSPFGGNNEQFF

d_gene: TRBD2
v_gene: TRBV20-1
abundance: -
j_gene: TRBJ2-7
CDR3nt: TGCAGTGCCGGCTCCCTTAGCGGGAGCTCCTACGAGCAGTACTTC
CDR3aa: CSAGSLSGSSYEQYF

d_gene: TRBD1
v_gene: TRBV19
abundance: -
j_gene: TRBJ2-7
CDR3nt: TGTGCCAGTAGTACGATGACAGGGGTCGAGCAGTACTTC
CDR3aa: CASSTMTGVEQYF

d_gene: -
v_gene: TRBV29-1
abundance: -
j_gene: TRBJ2-5
CDR3nt: TGCAGCGTTGACTGGGGGCTCTACTTC
CDR3aa: CSVDWGLYF

d_gene: -
v_gene: TRBV25-1
abundance: once
j_gene: TRBJ2-7
CDR3nt: TGTGCCAGCAGTGAAGGGAGAGGACCATCCTACGAGCAGTACTTC
CDR3aa: CASSEGRGPSYEQYF

d_gene: -
v_gene: TRBV15
abundance: -
j_gene: TRBJ2-5
CDR3nt: TGTGCCACCAGCAGTCCTCAAGAGACCCAGTACTTC
CDR3aa: CATSSPQETQYF

d_gene: -
v_gene: TRBV24-1
abundance: -
j_gene: TRBJ2-1
CDR3nt: TGTGCCACCAGTGATTTTGGGGAGAGCTCCTACAATGAGCAGTTCTTC
CDR3aa: CATSDFGESSYNEQFF

d_gene: -
v_gene: TRBV4-3
abundance: -
j_gene: TRBJ2-7
CDR3nt: TGCGCCAGCAGCCAAGGGGAAGAGGGATGGGAGAGCTACGAGCAGTACTTC
CDR3aa: CASSQGEEGWESYEQYF

d_gene: -
v_gene: TRBV4-3
abundance: -
j_gene: TRBJ2-7
CDR3nt: TGCGCCAGCAGCCTAGGGACGGGTCTCTCCTACGAGCAGTACTTC
CDR3aa: CASSLGTGLSYEQYF

d_gene: -
v_gene: TRBV3-1
abundance: -
j_gene: TRBJ2-7
CDR3nt: TGTGCCAGCAGCCAAGATCTGAGCGGACTTCCTTACGAGCAGTACTTC
CDR3aa: CASSQDLSGLPYEQYF

d_gene: -
v_gene: TRBV9
abundance: -
j_gene: TRBJ1-4
CDR3nt: TGTGCCAGCACCCATCGGGACGGTGGCTTTGCTAATGAAAAACTGTTTTTT
CDR3aa: CASTHRDGGFANEKLFF

d_gene: -
v_gene: TRBV4-3
abundance: -
j_gene: TRBJ2-5
CDR3nt: TGCGCCAGCAGCCCTAGATTCAGTGCCCACCAAGAGACCCAGTACTTC
CDR3aa: CASSPRFSAHQETQYF

d_gene: -
v_gene: TRBV11-2
abundance: -
j_gene: TRBJ2-4
CDR3nt: TGTGCCAGCAGCTTAAACGAAAACATTCAGTACTTC
CDR3aa: CASSLNENIQYF

d_gene: -
v_gene: TRBV27
abundance: -
j_gene: TRBJ1-2
CDR3nt: TGTGCCAGCAGTTTATCGTGGGGGCAAAACTATGGCTACACCTTC
CDR3aa: CASSLSWGQNYGYTF

d_gene: -
v_gene: TRBV9
abundance: once
j_gene: TRBJ2-7
CDR3nt: TGTGCCAGCAGCGAGGACAGTTCAACCTACGAGCAGTACTTC
CDR3aa: CASSEDSSTYEQYF

d_gene: -
v_gene: TRBV3-1
abundance: -
j_gene: TRBJ1-5
CDR3nt: TGTGCCAGCAGCCAAGAGTCAGGGTTGGGGCCTAGCAATCAGCCCCAGCATTTT
CDR3aa: CASSQESGLGPSNQPQHF

d_gene: -
v_gene: TRBV6-6
abundance: -
j_gene: TRBJ2-1
CDR3nt: TGTGCCAGCAGTTACGTCGGGGACTACAATGAGCAGTTCTTC
CDR3aa: CASSYVGDYNEQFF

d_gene: -
v_gene: TRBV13
abundance: -
j_gene: TRBJ1-1
CDR3nt: TGTGCCAGCAGCCAAGGGTGGCAGACTGAAGCTTTCTTT
CDR3aa: CASSQGWQTEAFF

d_gene: -
v_gene: TRBV4-3
abundance: -
j_gene: TRBJ1-1
CDR3nt: TGCGCCAGCAGCCAAGACAGGGCGAGCACTGAAGCTTTCTTT
CDR3aa: CASSQDRASTEAFF

d_gene: TRBD2
v_gene: TRBV4-1
abundance: -
j_gene: TRBJ2-1
CDR3nt: TGCGCCAGCAGCCAAGAGGACGGCGGGAGGCGCTCCTACAATGAGCAGTTCTTC
CDR3aa: CASSQEDGGRRSYNEQFF

d_gene: -
v_gene: TRBV29-1
abundance: -
j_gene: TRBJ2-7
CDR3nt: TGCAGCGTCCTCCATCTCTACGAGCAGTACTTC
CDR3aa: CSVLHLYEQYF

d_gene: -
v_gene: TRBV11-2
abundance: -
j_gene: TRBJ2-1
CDR3nt: TGTGCCAGCAGCTCCACCGGGAGCTCCTACAATGAGCAGTTCTTC
CDR3aa: CASSSTGSSYNEQFF